This record looks at one T cell receptor beta chain sequence and its context. Its antigen is currently unknown. This record comes from a study of T cell responses to AZD1222 COVID-19 vaccine. Study-wide findings and caveats: Seropositivity was recorded at baseline in only a handful of AZD1222 recipients.

The method was immunoSEQ multiplex PCR; TCRdb's version includes in-frame clones alone and lacks a portion of them. The data show 150,000 or so clones, roughly nine tenths seen once. Per germline, CDR1 MNHEY and CDR2 SVGAGI. The CDR3 extends over 14 amino acids. With 0 bases clipped from V and 7 bases from J, the junction kept 3 bases outside the gene matches. The source material was peripheral blood, sampled 28 days after the second AZD1222 dose. The chain recombines TRBV6-5 with TRBJ2-1; 7 bases fit TRBD1. This clonotype was sampled from an adult who received the AZD1222 COVID-19 vaccine. CDR3 in amino acids: CASSYSQGTNEQFF. CDR3 nucleotide sequence: TGTGCCAGCAGTTACTCACAGGGGACAAATGAGCAGTTCTTC.